This T cell receptor (beta chain) was obtained from a study of CD8 T cells in ankylosing spondylitis. Comment on this clonotype: Antigen specificity is unknown.

Libraries of TCR beta came from quantitative 5'-RACE with molecular barcodes. TCRdb redid the calling of the 5' RACE reads with MiXCR, one entry per CDR3 protein. The table has under 200,000 distinct CDR3 sequences, 11% seen once; the top ten hold almost 30%. Study results and caveats: Reactive arthritis synovial fluid and blood previously showed some of these motif variants. Ankylosing spondylitis blood appeared to be characterized by a TCR beta motif of fewer than ten highly homologous variants.

Trimming removed 5 bases from V and 4 bases from J; junction bases left unmatched: 9. The CDR3 spans 15 residues. The germline V gene encodes CDR1 SGHTA and CDR2 FQGNSA. What was sequenced was blood, either unsorted or a sorted T cell fraction (not recorded which). The source of this sequence is a male donor with ankylosing spondylitis or in good health (not recorded which). This rearrangement joins TRBV7-2 to TRBJ2-3; TRBD1 agrees at 7 bases. The chain's CDR3 is CASSLGLQGADTQYF. The CDR3 bases are TGTGCCAGCAGCCTCGGACTCCAGGGGGCAGATACGCAGTATTTT.